These T cell receptor beta chains were read from a single sample in a study of T-cell memory formation after mild COVID-19. TCRdb analysed the 5' RACE reads with MiXCR anew, one entry per CDR3 protein. The sample consists of under 250,000 distinct CDR3 sequences, 7.5% to 10% of them appearing once. Sequencing was carried out using PBMCs or a T cell subset sorted from them (not recorded which). These receptors were collected from a man aged 18 to 29 who had mild COVID-19 (a few samples of this study predate the infection). Cell type and time point are not known. Each CDR3 is given with its conserved first and last residue. D genes are given only for firm matches. Only part of the rows carry a size: once, few, many, or a class if the clone is expanded.

clone_size: NA; d_call: NA; v_call: TRBV6-1; j_call: TRBJ2-3; cdr3_aa: CASMPARDTQYF; cdr3_nt: TGTGCCAGCATGCCCGCCCGGGATACGCAGTATTTT
clone_size: NA; d_call: TRBD1; v_call: TRBV7-9; j_call: TRBJ1-1; cdr3_aa: CASSLGQGAAEIAFF; cdr3_nt: TGTGCCAGCAGCTTAGGGCAGGGGGCCGCTGAAATAGCTTTCTTT
clone_size: many; d_call: NA; v_call: TRBV6-2/TRBV6-3; j_call: TRBJ1-4; cdr3_aa: CASSPGDEKLFF; cdr3_nt: TGTGCCAGCAGTCCCGGGGATGAAAAACTGTTTTTT
clone_size: NA; d_call: NA; v_call: TRBV24-1; j_call: TRBJ2-2; cdr3_aa: CATRGQRNTGELFF; cdr3_nt: TGTGCCACCAGAGGACAGAGAAACACCGGGGAGCTGTTTTTT
clone_size: NA; d_call: NA; v_call: TRBV12-3/TRBV12-4; j_call: TRBJ1-2; cdr3_aa: CASSSGANYGYTF; cdr3_nt: TGTGCCAGCAGTTCCGGTGCTAACTATGGCTACACCTTC
clone_size: few; d_call: NA; v_call: TRBV12-3/TRBV12-4; j_call: TRBJ1-1; cdr3_aa: CASRGHLGAFF; cdr3_nt: TGTGCCAGCAGGGGGCATTTAGGAGCTTTCTTT
clone_size: NA; d_call: TRBD2; v_call: TRBV9; j_call: TRBJ2-1; cdr3_aa: CASSAQGLAGAEFF; cdr3_nt: TGTGCCAGCAGCGCCCAAGGACTAGCGGGGGCCGAGTTCTTC
clone_size: once; d_call: NA; v_call: TRBV4-2; j_call: TRBJ2-7; cdr3_aa: CASSQAGRGLTYEQYF; cdr3_nt: TGTGCCAGCAGCCAAGCGGGCAGGGGACTTACCTACGAGCAGTACTTC
clone_size: few; d_call: NA; v_call: TRBV5-1; j_call: TRBJ1-5; cdr3_aa: CASSLDGINQPQHF; cdr3_nt: TGCGCCAGCAGCTTGGACGGGATCAATCAGCCCCAGCATTTT
clone_size: few; d_call: TRBD2; v_call: TRBV7-3; j_call: TRBJ2-7; cdr3_aa: CASSLDPAGSYEQYF; cdr3_nt: TGTGCCAGCAGCTTAGATCCAGCGGGGAGTTACGAGCAGTACTTC
clone_size: few; d_call: NA; v_call: TRBV6-4; j_call: TRBJ1-5; cdr3_aa: CASSESQGTQPQHF; cdr3_nt: TGTGCCAGCAGTGAGTCACAGGGAACCCAGCCCCAGCATTTT
clone_size: few; d_call: NA; v_call: TRBV5-1; j_call: TRBJ2-7; cdr3_aa: CASSLGDNYEQYF; cdr3_nt: TGCGCCAGCAGCTTGGGGGACAACTACGAGCAGTACTTC
clone_size: NA; d_call: NA; v_call: TRBV29-1; j_call: TRBJ1-2; cdr3_aa: CSVDHSNGYTF; cdr3_nt: TGCAGCGTTGATCACTCCAATGGCTACACCTTC
clone_size: NA; d_call: NA; v_call: TRBV6-5; j_call: TRBJ1-1; cdr3_aa: CASSYGQYTEAFF; cdr3_nt: TGTGCCAGCAGTTACGGCCAGTACACTGAAGCTTTCTTT